Below, 21 T cell receptor beta chains from the same sample are listed, as sequenced in a study of T cells in women clearing cervical HPV infection. Only in-frame clones appear in the TCRdb table, and some are missing; sequencing was by immunoSEQ multiplex PCR. The data include about 20,000 clones; the top ten clones carry 6.5% to 8.5%. Sequences were obtained from blood buffy coat. These TCRs come from a woman aged 18 to 75 with a cervical HPV16 infection that either progressed to CIN3+ or cleared (not recorded which).

On this clone itself: Read coverage stops 3 residues before the CDR3 terminus; the germline J gene supplies the remainder. The genes are TRBV6-2 or TRBV6-3 and TRBJ2-2; the match to TRBD2 covers 9 bases. The CDR3 contains 15 residues. Germline V gives CDR1 MNHEY, CDR2 SVGEGT. J was trimmed by 1 base and V by 7 bases; bases with no gene match: 4. The sequenced part of the CDR3 DNA is TGTGCCAGCAATAGCGGGAGTGGGAACACCGGGGAG. As protein: CASNSGSGNTGE. The CDR3 in full is CASNSGSGNTGELFF.

Here the CDR3 reads CAISVGLAASGETQYF. Incomplete CDR3 DNA: TGTGCCATCAGTGTCGGTCTAGCGGCATCGGGAGAGACG. The chain combines TRBV10-3 with TRBJ2-3, with 7 bases aligning to TRBD2. The read ends 3 residues shy of where the CDR3 ends; the end is completed using the germline J gene. Germline loops: CDR1 ENHRY, CDR2 SYGVKD. This CDR3 spans 16 amino acids.

In regard to this clone: From the germline J gene comes the end of the CDR3, since the read stops 3 residues before it. This chain uses TRBV10-1 with TRBJ2-3; 7 bases align to TRBD2. This CDR3 region has 13 residues. From germline, CDR1 is WNHNN and CDR2 SYGVQD (reference sequence). The chain's CDR3 is CASSKRGQETQYF. CDR3 DNA, as far as it was read: TGCGCCAGCAGTAAGCGGGGCCAAGAGACG.

Regarding this clone: A junction end diverges from the germline sequence, so it may reflect a read error. The sequenced fragment ends 3 residues before the CDR3 boundary, so the rest is inferred from the germline J gene. The chain has TRBV4-2 and TRBJ2-6, with D unresolved. In germline, CDR1 is LGHNA, CDR2 YNFKEQ. The CDR3 extends over 16 amino acids. The CDR3 is CASSQDKSSGANVLTF. The CDR3 DNA, read in part, is TGCGCCAGCAGCCAAGATAAATCCTCTGGGGCCAACGTC.

About this clone itself: Sequencing ends 3 residues short of the CDR3 end; the germline J gene provides the rest. This chain links TRBV20-1 with TRBJ2-7; D unclear. The CDR3 runs 13 residues. Germline values: CDR1 DFQATT, CDR2 SNEGSKA (reference sequence). V was pared by 0 bases and J by 6 bases, with 12 bases between. The part of the CDR3 DNA that was read is TGCAGTGCTAGAGATCCTCTGTCGGGCGAG. It encodes CSARDPLSGE. The CDR3 in full is CSARDPLSGEQYF.

As concerns this clone: The CDR3 extends 3 residues past the end of the read, so its final part is completed from the germline J gene. The chain is built from TRBV7-2 and TRBJ1-2, with D unresolved. Per the germline V gene, CDR1 is SGHTA and CDR2 is FQGNSA. The CDR3 contains 15 residues. CDR3 DNA (partial): TGTGCCAGCAGCTTAGTTCCAGCGGGATGGGATACC. Its protein is CASSLVPAGWDT. The CDR3, in full, reads CASSLVPAGWDTYTF. Full variable domain (outside the CDR3, taken from reference TRBV7-2 and TRBJ1-2): GAGVSQSPSNKVTEKGKDVELRCDPISGHTALYWYRQSLGQGLEFLIYFQGNSAPDKSGLPSDRFSAERTGGSVSTLTIQRTQQEDSAVYLCASSLVPAGWDTYTFGSGTRLTVV.

This CDR3 is CASSDQFSCEGLWNGYTF. The DNA read from the CDR3 is TGTGCCAGCAGTGACCAATTCTCTTGTGAGGGACTTTGGAATGGC. The rearrangement links TRBV6-4 to TRBJ1-2; weak D call: TRBD1 (5 bases). The CDR3 end lies 3 residues beyond the end of the read and is filled in from the germline J gene. Trimming left V 2 bases short and J 6 bases short, with 25 bases between. The CDR3 totals 18 residues. Germline V gene data show CDR1 as MRHNA and CDR2 as SNTAGT.

A word on this clone: The read ends 3 residues early relative to the CDR3; the germline J gene fills the gap. The chain has TRBV9 and TRBJ2-3, with unresolved D. V was clipped by 0 bases and J by 0 bases, with 5 bases between them. The CDR3 contains 14 residues. Germline V CDR1 and CDR2: SGDLS, YYNGEE. The CDR3: CASSVGASTDTQYF. The part of the CDR3 DNA that was read is TGTGCCAGCAGCGTAGGCGCTAGCACAGATACG.

To note about this clone: From the germline J gene comes the end of the CDR3, since the read stops 3 residues before it. V and J are TRBV20-1 and TRBJ2-3; D unresolved. This CDR3 region has 14 residues. The V end lost 6 bases, the J end lost 1 base, and 14 bases lay between the germline ends. Germline CDR1 and CDR2: DFQATT and SNEGSKA (reference sequence). CDR3 DNA (partial): TGCAGTGCCAACCCTCCGAGCGGCACAGATACG. This codes for CSANPPSGTDT. The CDR3 reads in full as CSANPPSGTDTQYF.

A remark on this clone: The read comes to an end 3 residues before the CDR3 does, leaving the germline J gene to fill in the end. This chain uses TRBV6-4 with TRBJ2-2; 7 nucleotides agree with TRBD2. The CDR3 totals 14 residues. V dropped 3 bases and J dropped 7; count of bases not matched to a gene: 5. Per the germline V gene, CDR1 is MRHNA and CDR2 is SNTAGT. The CDR3 DNA, read in part, is TGTGCCAGCAGTGAAGAAGCGGGACTCGGGGAG. Its translation: CASSEEAGLGE. The whole CDR3 sequence is CASSEEAGLGELFF.

Note on this clone: Read sequence stops 3 residues before the CDR3 end, and the germline J gene provides the missing end. The V gene is TRBV5-1, the J gene TRBJ1-2, with a weak D call TRBD1 (5 bases). Germline V gene lookup returns CDR1 SGHRS and CDR2 YFSETQ. The CDR3 totals 13 residues. CDR3 in amino acids: CASQQLGAETYTF. CDR3 DNA, as far as it was read: TGCGCCAGCCAGCAGCTTGGGGCGGAGACC.

Turning to this clone: Read data end 3 residues before the CDR3 end; the end is taken from the germline J gene. This chain uses TRBV20-1 with TRBJ1-1, with D possibly being TRBD1 (5 bases). The CDR3 loop spans 13 amino acids. Per germline, CDR1 DFQATT and CDR2 SNEGSKA (reference sequence). V was pared by 6 bases and J by 6 bases, with 17 bases between. CDR3 in amino acids: CSAARGGVAEAFF. CDR3 DNA, as far as it was read: TGCAGTGCCGCGCGGGGGGGAGTTGCTGAA.

Concerning this clone: The sequenced fragment ends 3 residues before the CDR3 boundary, so the rest is inferred from the germline J gene. The chain couples TRBV6-1 to TRBJ1-2; D possibly corresponds to TRBD1 (6 bases). The CDR3 has 14 residues. Germline assignment: CDR1 MNHNS and CDR2 SASEGT. The CDR3 bases that were read are TGTGCCAGCAGTGCCCGCGGACAGTCCTCAGAC. Its protein is CASSARGQSSD. The full CDR3 reads CASSARGQSSDYTF.

Concerning this clone: The sequence runs out 3 residues before the end of the CDR3; the remainder is reconstructed from the germline J gene. The rearrangement uses TRBV18 and TRBJ2-3; 11 bases line up with TRBD2. Germline loops: CDR1 KGHSH, CDR2 LQKENI. CDR3 size: 16 residues. The J segment lost 1 base and the V segment lost 3 bases, leaving 3 bases of the junction unmatched. CDR3 in amino acids: CASSPTSGIGTDTQYF. CDR3 DNA, as far as it was read: TGTGCCAGCTCACCGACTAGCGGGATAGGCACAGATACG. Looking up the rest from reference TRBV18 and TRBJ2-3 gives the full variable domain: NAGVMQNPRHLVRRRGQEARLRCSPMKGHSHVYWYRQLPEEGLKFMVYLQKENIIDESGMPKERFSAEFPKEGPSILRIQQVVRGDSAAYFCASSPTSGIGTDTQYFGPGTRLTVL.

About this clone itself: The junction differs from germline at one of its ends, possibly a read error. The CDR3 extends 3 residues past the end of the read, so its final part is completed from the germline J gene. The chain couples TRBV4-2 to TRBJ2-3; TRBD1 matches 7 bases. This CDR3 has 13 residues. Germline V gene sequence: CDR1 LGHNA, CDR2 YNFKEQ. This chain's CDR3 is CASSFTGEDTQYF. Partial CDR3 DNA: TGCGCCAGCAGCTTCACAGGGGAAGATACG.

In regard to this clone: The read terminates 3 residues ahead of where the CDR3 ends, so the germline J gene completes it. The chain couples TRBV30 to TRBJ1-1; 7 nucleotides line up with TRBD1. J gave up 4 bases and V 0 bases, and 8 bases lay outside the gene matches. The CDR3 consists of 15 residues. Germline CDR1 GTSNPN, CDR2 SVGIG (reference sequence). The CDR3 DNA, read in part, is TGTGCCTGGAGTGTCTGGGAGACAGGGCTCACTGAA. This translates into CAWSVWETGLTE. The whole CDR3 sequence reads CAWSVWETGLTEAFF.

A note on this clone: With the read ending 3 residues before the CDR3 end, the germline J gene is used to fill in that end. This chain uses TRBV18 with TRBJ2-3, with a possible D match to TRBD2 (5 bases). CDR1 KGHSH and CDR2 LQKENI come from the germline V gene. The CDR3 contains 14 residues. The chain's CDR3 is CASSLGLSQETQYF. Incomplete CDR3 DNA: TGTGCCAGCTCACTAGGACTCTCTCAAGAGACG. Using reference TRBV18 and TRBJ2-3 for the parts outside the CDR3, the full variable domain is NAGVMQNPRHLVRRRGQEARLRCSPMKGHSHVYWYRQLPEEGLKFMVYLQKENIIDESGMPKERFSAEFPKEGPSILRIQQVVRGDSAAYFCASSLGLSQETQYFGPGTRLTVL.

The CDR3 reads CASSDPQGNNQPQYF. CDR3 DNA, as far as it was read: TGTGCCAGCAGTGACCCACAGGGGAACAATCAGCCG. This chain links TRBV6-1 with TRBJ2-3; 7 bases agree with TRBD1. The CDR3 end falls 3 residues outside the read, so it is completed with the germline J gene. The length of the CDR3 is 15 residues. Germline V CDR1 and CDR2: MNHNS, SASEGT.

Regarding this clone: The CDR3 extends 3 residues past the end of the read, so its final part is completed from the germline J gene. The rearrangement uses TRBV10-3 and TRBJ2-7; 10 bases are shared with TRBD2. Per the germline V gene, CDR1 is ENHRY and CDR2 is SYGVKD. The CDR3 totals 15 residues. The ends lost 2 bases at V and 1 base at J; junction bases unmatched: 2. CDR3 DNA (partial): TGTGCCATCAGTGAGAAGCGGGAGGGATCCTACGAG. This encodes CAISEKREGSYE. The complete CDR3 protein is CAISEKREGSYEQYF.

As for this clone: Read data end 3 residues before the CDR3 end; the end is taken from the germline J gene. V is TRBV5-1 and J is TRBJ2-2, with 10 bases fitting TRBD2. The J segment lost 6 bases and the V segment lost 7 bases, leaving 12 bases of the junction unmatched. There are 16 residues in the CDR3. Germline V gene sequence: CDR1 SGHRS, CDR2 YFSETQ. Partial CDR3 DNA: TGCGCCAGCCGGCAAGGGGCTAGCGGGAGTTCCGGGGAG. This translates into CASRQGASGSSGE. Given in full, the CDR3 is CASRQGASGSSGELFF.

A remark on this clone: The read stops 3 residues short of the end of the CDR3; the missing end is completed from the germline J gene. V usage is TRBV28 and J usage is TRBJ1-5; possible D gene TRBD1, 5 bases. The V gene's germline CDR1 is MDHEN and CDR2 SYDVKM. Trimming took off 8 bases at V and 5 bases at J, with 16 bases between the two ends. The CDR3 runs 14 residues. Incomplete CDR3 DNA: TGTGCCAGCCGCAATGTAGCAGGGCATCAGCCC. Its protein product is CASRNVAGHQP. Given in full, the CDR3 is CASRNVAGHQPQHF.